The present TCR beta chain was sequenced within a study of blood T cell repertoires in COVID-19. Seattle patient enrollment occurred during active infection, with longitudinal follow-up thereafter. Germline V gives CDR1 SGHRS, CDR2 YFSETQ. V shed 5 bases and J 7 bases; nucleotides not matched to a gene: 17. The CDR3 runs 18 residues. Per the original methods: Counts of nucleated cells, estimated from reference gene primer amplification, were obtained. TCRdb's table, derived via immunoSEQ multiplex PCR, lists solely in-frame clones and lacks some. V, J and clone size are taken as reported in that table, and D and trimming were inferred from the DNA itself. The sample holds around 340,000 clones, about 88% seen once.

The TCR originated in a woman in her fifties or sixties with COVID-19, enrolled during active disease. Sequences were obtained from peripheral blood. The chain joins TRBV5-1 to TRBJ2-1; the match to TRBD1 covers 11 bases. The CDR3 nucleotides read TGCGCCAGCAGTACCTCGGGCGGACAGGGGGCTCCGGGGAATGAGCAGTTCTTC. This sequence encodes CASSTSGGQGAPGNEQFF. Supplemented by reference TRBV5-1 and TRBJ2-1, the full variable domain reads KAGVTQTPRYLIKTRGQQVTLSCSPISGHRSVSWYQQTPGQGLQFLFEYFSETQRNKGNFPGRFSGRQFSNSRSEMNVSTLELGDSALYLCASSTSGGQGAPGNEQFFGPGTRLTVL.